This T cell receptor beta chain originates from a study of blood T cell repertoires in COVID-19. Across the whole study: Samples of COVID-19 (acute and convalescent) were obtained from the United States, Italy and Spain. T cells, B-cell-depleted T cells, or PBMCs provided the cDNA or gDNA that served as material.

Per the authors' pipeline: Estimation of nucleated cell counts was performed using reference gene primer amplification. The protocol was immunoSEQ multiplex PCR, while the TCRdb copy is restricted to in-frame clones and leaves out a portion. The DNA was the basis for D and trimming; V, J and clone size are from that table. In the table there are about 81,000 clones, about nine tenths of which are singletons. The sequenced sample consisted of peripheral blood. The clonotype comes from a man between 65 and 85 years old with active or convalescent COVID-19.

The CDR3 reads CASITPGQGNTEAFF. The CDR3 bases are TGTGCCAGTATTACACCGGGACAGGGGAACACTGAAGCTTTCTTT. The V call is TRBV19, the J call TRBJ1-1, with 9 nucleotides matching TRBD1. Germline V gene data show CDR1 as LNHDA and CDR2 as SQIVND (reference sequence). The CDR3 is 15 residues long. The V gene end was trimmed by 7 bases and the J gene end by 1 base; junction bases not matched to a gene: 7.